This passage covers 15 T cell receptor beta chains from one sample sequenced in a study of beta chain features in type 1 diabetes. The authors reverse transcribed all of the isolated RNA, so sequencing captured expressed TCRB transcripts. Generated by immunoSEQ multiplex PCR, the TCRdb table keeps only in-frame clones and is missing some. Among 330,000 or so clones listed, about 15% were seen once. The material sequenced was central memory CD4+ T cells from blood. Source of these receptors: a man aged 30 to 39 in good health.

There are a few counts of this clone. The chain combines TRBV7-3 with TRBJ2-4; 11 bases are a match to TRBD2. There are 16 residues in the CDR3. CDR1 and CDR2 from the germline V gene are SGHTA and FQGTGA. The junction had 6 bases not matched to a gene; V was cut back by 6 bases and J by 2 bases. The chain's CDR3 is CASRRTSGRPKNIQYF. DNA for the CDR3: TGTGCCAGCAGACGTACTAGCGGGAGACCCAAAAACATTCAGTACTTC. Full variable domain (outside the CDR3, taken from reference TRBV7-3 and TRBJ2-4): GAGVSQTPSNKVTEKGKYVELRCDPISGHTALYWYRQSLGQGPEFLIYFQGTGAADDSGLPNDRFFAVRPEGSVSTLKIQRTERGDSAVYLCASRRTSGRPKNIQYFGAGTRLSVL.

This clone was counted a few times. The chain combines TRBV9 with TRBJ1-2; the D is unclear. The germline V gene encodes CDR1 SGDLS and CDR2 YYNGEE. The V end was cut by 4 bases, the J end by 8 bases, with 18 bases between. The CDR3 is 14 residues long. The CDR3 here is CASSLAPGLGGYTF. The CDR3, as DNA: TGTGCCAGCAGCTTAGCCCCAGGTCTCGGAGGCTACACCTTC.

This clone appeared a few times. The chain couples TRBV7-9 to TRBJ1-1; TRBD1 agrees at 8 bases. V lost 5 bases, J lost 3 bases, and 8 bases stayed unmatched. CDR1 SEHNR and CDR2 FQNEAQ come from the germline V gene (reference sequence). This CDR3 region has 15 residues. The CDR3 nucleotides are TGTGCCAGCAGCGGACACGGGACAGGAGACACTGAAGCTTTCTTT. It translates to CASSGHGTGDTEAFF.

This clone was counted between two and nine times. V and J are TRBV11-2 and TRBJ2-5; maybe TRBD1 (8 bases). Germline CDR1 SGHAT, CDR2 FQNNGV. This CDR3 contains 14 residues. The V gene lost 1 base and the J gene lost 7 bases, with 13 bases spanning the gap. The chain's CDR3 is CASSLVGGTGTQYF. The CDR3 DNA reads TGTGCCAGCAGCTTAGTCGGGGGGACAGGGACCCAGTACTTC.

The chain joins TRBV2 to TRBJ1-2; 12 bases are a match to TRBD1. Germline lookup yields CDR1 SNHLY and CDR2 FYNNEI. V was pared by 6 bases and J by 7 bases, with 15 bases of the junction left unmatched. The CDR3 is made up of 17 amino acids. The CDR3 DNA follows: TGTGCCAGCAGCGTACCGGGACAGGGGGCAGGGAGAGTTGGCTACACCTTC. Translation: CASSVPGQGAGRVGYTF. Filled out from reference TRBV2 and TRBJ1-2, the complete variable domain reads EPEVTQTPSHQVTQMGQEVILRCVPISNHLYFYWYRQILGQKVEFLVSFYNNEISEKSEIFDDQFSVERPDGSNFTLKIRSTKLEDSAMYFCASSVPGQGAGRVGYTFGSGTRLTVV.

The sample holds a few counts of this clone. At one boundary the junction diverges from the germline segment, which might be a read error. The V call is TRBV9, the J call TRBJ1-2; no firm D call. Germline-derived CDR1 and CDR2 are SGDLS and YYNGEE. CDR3 length: 14 residues. CDR3: CASSGPTAKYGYTF. In nucleotides, the CDR3 is TGTGCCAGCAGCGGTCCGACTGCTAAGTATGGCTACACCTTC.

V is TRBV5-1 and J is TRBJ2-3; 7 nucleotides line up with TRBD1. The germline CDR1 and CDR2 sequences are SGHRS and YFSETQ. V lost 0 bases to trimming and J lost 2 bases; unmatched junction nucleotides: 12. This CDR3 is built from 18 residues. CDR3 loop: CASSLGASSGGSTDTQYF. The CDR3, as DNA: TGCGCCAGCAGCTTGGGTGCAAGTTCAGGGGGATCCACAGATACGCAGTATTTT.

V usage is TRBV5-1 and J usage is TRBJ2-3; possibly TRBD2 for D (6 bases). Germline V gives CDR1 SGHRS, CDR2 YFSETQ. Trimming left V 0 bases short and J 9 bases short, with 8 bases between. CDR3 length: 12 residues. Written as DNA, the CDR3 is TGCGCCAGCAGCTTGGCCGGGGGAACGCAGTATTTT. It yields the protein CASSLAGGTQYF.

The chain uses TRBV6-6 and TRBJ2-7; D may be TRBD2 (5 bases). V dropped 6 bases and J dropped 3 bases, with 12 bases sitting between them. The CDR3 runs to 13 residues. Germline CDR1 is MNHNY and CDR2 is SVGAGI (reference sequence). CDR3 region: CASSPPAGYEQYV. The CDR3, as DNA: TGTGCCAGCAGCCCCCCGGCGGGCTACGAGCAGTACGTC.

This CDR3 is CASGSTGGGNTIYF. The CDR3 DNA reads as TGCGCCAGCGGGTCAACAGGGGGAGGAAACACCATATATTTT. V is TRBV10-2 and J is TRBJ1-3, with 8 bases lining up with TRBD1. The germline gives CDR1 WSHSY, CDR2 SAAADI. There are 14 residues in the CDR3. With V trimmed by 8 bases and J by 4 bases, 7 bases remained unmatched.

The table lists this clone with a few counts. V and J are TRBV7-2 and TRBJ2-3, with a weak D call TRBD2 (7 bases). CDR3 length equals 14 residues. Looked up from germline, CDR1 is SGHTA and CDR2 is FQGNSA. V shed 2 bases and J shed 9 bases, with 15 bases lying between them. The CDR3 is CASSLSGGGATQYF. The CDR3 coding sequence is TGTGCCAGCAGCTTATCGGGCGGGGGCGCCACGCAGTATTTT.

The chain recombines TRBV27 with TRBJ1-2; a weak D match, TRBD1 (5 bases). Germline V gene data show CDR1 as MNHEY and CDR2 as SMNVEV (reference sequence). The CDR3 runs 20 residues. Trimming shortened V by 3 bases and J by 6 bases, and 32 bases separated the two germline ends. As DNA, the CDR3 is TGTGCCAGCAGTTTCGACGCGAAGACGTTCAGGGATAGGGCTCGACATGGCTACACCTTC. As protein: CASSFDAKTFRDRARHGYTF.

J is TRBJ1-5 and V is TRBV30, with unresolved D. This CDR3 contains 11 residues. CDR1 is GTSNPN, CDR2 SVGIG, per germline (reference sequence). V shed 5 bases and J shed 7 bases, with 9 bases lying between them. The CDR3: CAWGTGQPQHF. DNA of the CDR3: TGTGCCTGGGGAACGGGACAGCCCCAGCATTTT.

CDR3 bases: TGTGCCAGCACGTTGCTAGCGGGGCCTCAAGAGACCCAGTACTTC. Residues: CASTLLAGPQETQYF. J is TRBJ2-5 and V is TRBV2; 9 bases agree with TRBD2. CDR1 SNHLY and CDR2 FYNNEI come from the germline V gene. After removal of 7 bases from V and 2 bases from J, the junction contained 8 bases not matched to a gene. CDR3 length equals 15 residues.

The chain links TRBV7-9 to TRBJ1-3; a possible D gene is TRBD1 (5 bases). Trimming shortened V by 5 bases and J by 6 bases, and 11 bases separated the two germline ends. The CDR3 consists of 13 residues. Germline-derived CDR1 and CDR2 are SEHNR and FQNEAQ (reference sequence). Written as DNA, the CDR3 is TGTGCCAGCAGCCCCGGGGGGGAAAACACCATATATTTT. Its protein is CASSPGGENTIYF.